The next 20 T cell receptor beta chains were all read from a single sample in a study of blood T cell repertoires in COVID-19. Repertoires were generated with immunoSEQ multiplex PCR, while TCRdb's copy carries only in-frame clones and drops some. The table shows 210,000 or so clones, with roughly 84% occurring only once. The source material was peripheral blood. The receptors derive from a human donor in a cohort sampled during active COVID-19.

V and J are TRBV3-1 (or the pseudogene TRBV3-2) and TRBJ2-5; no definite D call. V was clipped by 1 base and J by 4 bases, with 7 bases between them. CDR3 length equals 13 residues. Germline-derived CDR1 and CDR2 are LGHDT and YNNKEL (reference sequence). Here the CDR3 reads CASSQGNGETQYF. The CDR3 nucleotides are TGTGCCAGCAGCCAAGGTAACGGAGAGACCCAGTACTTC.

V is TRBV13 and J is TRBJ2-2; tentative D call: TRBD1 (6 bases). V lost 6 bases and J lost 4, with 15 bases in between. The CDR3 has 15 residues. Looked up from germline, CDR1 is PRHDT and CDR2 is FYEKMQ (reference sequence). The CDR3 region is CASRLTGSRTGELFF. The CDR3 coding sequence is TGTGCCAGCAGACTGACAGGTTCTCGCACCGGGGAGCTGTTTTTT.

The CDR3 region is CASSQDWNSPLHF. DNA of the CDR3: TGTGCCAGTAGTCAGGACTGGAATTCACCCCTCCACTTT. The V call is TRBV19, the J call TRBJ1-6; D remains unclear. From germline, CDR1 is LNHDA and CDR2 SQIVND (reference sequence). V was shortened by 5 bases and J by 7 bases, with 9 bases between the two germline ends. The CDR3 consists of 13 residues. Looking up the rest from reference TRBV19 and TRBJ1-6 gives the full variable domain: DGGITQSPKYLFRKEGQNVTLSCEQNLNHDAMYWYRQDPGQGLRLIYYSQIVNDFQKGDIAEGYSVSREKKESFPLTVTSAQKNPTAFYLCASSQDWNSPLHFGNGTRLTVT.

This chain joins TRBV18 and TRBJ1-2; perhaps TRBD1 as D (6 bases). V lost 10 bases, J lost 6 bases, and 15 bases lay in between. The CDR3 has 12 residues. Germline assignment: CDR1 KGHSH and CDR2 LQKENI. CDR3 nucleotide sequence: TGTGCCACCAGACAGGATCTACATGGCTACACCTTC. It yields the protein CATRQDLHGYTF.

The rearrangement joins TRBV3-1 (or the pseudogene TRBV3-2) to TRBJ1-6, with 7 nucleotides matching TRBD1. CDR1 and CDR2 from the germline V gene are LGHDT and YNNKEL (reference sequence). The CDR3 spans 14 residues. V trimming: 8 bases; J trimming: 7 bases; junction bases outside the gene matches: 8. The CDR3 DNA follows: TGTGCCAGCGAACCGACAGGGCAGAATTCACCCCTCCACTTT. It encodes CASEPTGQNSPLHF.

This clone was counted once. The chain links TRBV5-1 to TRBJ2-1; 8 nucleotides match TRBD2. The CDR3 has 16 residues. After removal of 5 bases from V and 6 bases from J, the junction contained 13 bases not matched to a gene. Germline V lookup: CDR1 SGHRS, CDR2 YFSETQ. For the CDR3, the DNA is TGCGCCAGCAGTCCCAGGACTAGCCTCAACTCCAATGAGCAGTTCTTC. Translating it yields CASSPRTSLNSNEQFF.

Here the CDR3 reads CASSYSSALEKYV. The DNA for the CDR3 is TGTGCCAGCAGTTACTCATCGGCCCTGGAGAAGTACGTC. The chain links TRBV6-6 to TRBJ2-7; no definite D call. Germline CDR1 MNHNY, CDR2 SVGAGI (reference sequence). This CDR3 has 13 residues. The V end lost 0 bases, the J end lost 11 bases, and 14 bases lay between the germline ends.

CDR3 sequence (DNA): TGTGCCAGCAGCACTCGTAGCAATAATTCACCCCTCCACTTT. It codes for CASSTRSNNSPLHF. The chain is built from TRBV9 and TRBJ1-6; no clear D. Deletions cut 4 bases from V and 5 bases from J, with 10 bases between. The CDR3 sequence is 14 residues long. CDR1 is SGDLS and CDR2 is YYNGEE in the germline V gene.

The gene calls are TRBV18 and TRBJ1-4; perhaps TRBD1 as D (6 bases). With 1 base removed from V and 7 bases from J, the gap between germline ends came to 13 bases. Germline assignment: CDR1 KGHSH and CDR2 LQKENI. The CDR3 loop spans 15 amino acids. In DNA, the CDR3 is TGTGCCAGCTCACCACTCCGGGACAACGGTGAAAAACTGTTTTTT. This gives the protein CASSPLRDNGEKLFF.

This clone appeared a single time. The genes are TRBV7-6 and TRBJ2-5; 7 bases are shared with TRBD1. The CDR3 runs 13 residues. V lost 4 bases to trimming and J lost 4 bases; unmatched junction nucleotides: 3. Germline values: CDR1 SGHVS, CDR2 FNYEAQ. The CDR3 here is CASSSGTVETQYF. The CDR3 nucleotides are TGTGCCAGCAGCTCCGGGACAGTAGAGACCCAGTACTTC. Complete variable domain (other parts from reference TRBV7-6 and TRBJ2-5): GAGVSQSPRYKVTKRGQDVALRCDPISGHVSLYWYRQALGQGPEFLTYFNYEAQQDKSGLPNDRFSAERPEGSISTLTIQRTEQRDSAMYRCASSSGTVETQYFGPGTRLLVL.

The CDR3 sequence is CASSEGLGYTF. CDR3 in DNA: TGTGCCAGCAGTGAAGGTCTAGGCTACACCTTC. The genes are TRBV25-1 and TRBJ1-2; D is unclear. V dropped 2 bases and J dropped 8 bases, with 6 bases sitting between them. Germline V gene lookup returns CDR1 MGHDK and CDR2 SYGVNS. The CDR3 contains 11 residues.

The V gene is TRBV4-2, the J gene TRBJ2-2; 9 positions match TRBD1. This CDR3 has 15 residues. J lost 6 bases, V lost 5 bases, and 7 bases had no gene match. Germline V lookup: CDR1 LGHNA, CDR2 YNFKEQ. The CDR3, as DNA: TGTGCCAGCAGCTTGGACAGGGGAGATTCCGGGGAGCTGTTTTTT. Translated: CASSLDRGDSGELFF.

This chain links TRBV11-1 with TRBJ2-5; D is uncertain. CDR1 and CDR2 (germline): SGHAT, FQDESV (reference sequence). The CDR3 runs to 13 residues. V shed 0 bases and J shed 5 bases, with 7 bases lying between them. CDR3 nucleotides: TGTGCCAGCAGCTTAGCGTCTGTCGAGACCCAGTACTTC. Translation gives CASSLASVETQYF.

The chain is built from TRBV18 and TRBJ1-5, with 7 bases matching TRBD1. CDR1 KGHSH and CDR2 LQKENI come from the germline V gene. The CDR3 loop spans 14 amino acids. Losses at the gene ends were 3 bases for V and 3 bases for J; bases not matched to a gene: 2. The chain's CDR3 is CASSPGQHNQPQHF. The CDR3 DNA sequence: TGTGCCAGCTCACCGGGACAGCACAATCAGCCCCAGCATTTT.

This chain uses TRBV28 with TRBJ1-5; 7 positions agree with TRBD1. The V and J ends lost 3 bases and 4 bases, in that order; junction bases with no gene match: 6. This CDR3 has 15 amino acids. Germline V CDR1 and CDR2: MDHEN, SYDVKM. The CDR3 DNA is TGTGCCAGCAGTTTTCGAGGGGGCCAAAATCAGCCCCAGCATTTT. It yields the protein CASSFRGGQNQPQHF.

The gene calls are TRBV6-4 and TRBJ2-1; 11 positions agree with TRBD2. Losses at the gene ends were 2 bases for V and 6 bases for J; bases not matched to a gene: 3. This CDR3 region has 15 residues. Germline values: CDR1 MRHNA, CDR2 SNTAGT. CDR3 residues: CASSDGLAGGNEQFF. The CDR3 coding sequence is TGTGCCAGCAGTGACGGTCTAGCGGGAGGCAATGAGCAGTTCTTC.

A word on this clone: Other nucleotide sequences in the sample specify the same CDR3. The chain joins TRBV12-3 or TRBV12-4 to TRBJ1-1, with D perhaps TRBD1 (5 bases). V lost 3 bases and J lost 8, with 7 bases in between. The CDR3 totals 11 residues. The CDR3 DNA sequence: TGTGCCAGCAGTTTGAGGACAGAAGCTTTCTTT. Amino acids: CASSLRTEAFF.

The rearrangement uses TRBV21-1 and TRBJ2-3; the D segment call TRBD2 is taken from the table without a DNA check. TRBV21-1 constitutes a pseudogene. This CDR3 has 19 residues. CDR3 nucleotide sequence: TGTGCCAGCAGCTATGAGCTAGCGGGGGCCCCGATACGCCCGAATACGCAGTATTTT. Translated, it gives CASSYELAGAPIRPNTQYF.

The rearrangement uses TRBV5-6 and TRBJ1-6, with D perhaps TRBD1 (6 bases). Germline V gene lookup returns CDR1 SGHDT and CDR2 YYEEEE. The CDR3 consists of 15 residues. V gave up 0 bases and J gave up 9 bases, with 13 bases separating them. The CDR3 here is CASSLVGRGGSPLHF. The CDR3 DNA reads TGTGCCAGCAGCTTGGTCGGCAGAGGGGGTTCACCCCTCCACTTT.

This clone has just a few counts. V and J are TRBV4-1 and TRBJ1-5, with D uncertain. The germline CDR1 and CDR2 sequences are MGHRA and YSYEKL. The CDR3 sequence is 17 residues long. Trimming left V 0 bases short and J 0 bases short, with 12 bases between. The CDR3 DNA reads TGCGCCAGCAGCCAAGAACTGGCGGACTATAGCAATCAGCCCCAGCATTTT. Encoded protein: CASSQELADYSNQPQHF.